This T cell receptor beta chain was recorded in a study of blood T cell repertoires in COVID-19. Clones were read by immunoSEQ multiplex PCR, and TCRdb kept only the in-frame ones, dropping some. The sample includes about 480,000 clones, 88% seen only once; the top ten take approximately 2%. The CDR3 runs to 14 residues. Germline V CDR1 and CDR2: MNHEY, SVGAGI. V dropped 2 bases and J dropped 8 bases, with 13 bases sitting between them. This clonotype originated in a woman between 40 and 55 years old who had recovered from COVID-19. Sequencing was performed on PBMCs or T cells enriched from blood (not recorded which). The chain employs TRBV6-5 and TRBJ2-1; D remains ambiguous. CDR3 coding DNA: TGTGCCAGCAGTTACGGCCTGGGCTCCGATGAGCAGTTCTTC. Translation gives CASSYGLGSDEQFF.